Below, 27 T cell receptor beta chains from the same sample are listed, as sequenced in a study of blood T cell repertoires in COVID-19. Assay used: immunoSEQ multiplex PCR; TCRdb lists only in-frame clones, some missing. The sample holds approximately 85,000 clones; roughly 80% are singletons and the top ten take 12%. Material for sequencing was peripheral blood. The receptors shown here come from a woman aged 70-85 years with active or convalescent COVID-19.

J is TRBJ2-2 and V is TRBV4-1, with TRBD2 matching 13 bases. The CDR3 loop spans 20 amino acids. V trimming: 4 bases; J trimming: 2 bases; junction bases outside the gene matches: 13. The germline gives CDR1 MGHRA, CDR2 YSYEKL. In DNA, the CDR3 is TGCGCCAGCAGCCTAAGATTACTAGCGGGGGGGATATCTAACACCGGGGAGCTGTTTTTT. Protein: CASSLRLLAGGISNTGELFF.

The V call is TRBV3-1 (or the pseudogene TRBV3-2), the J call TRBJ1-6; possibly TRBD1 for D (6 bases). Germline-derived CDR1 and CDR2 are LGHDT and YNNKEL (reference sequence). The CDR3 consists of 17 residues. V lost 4 bases and J lost 0, with 13 bases in between. This CDR3 reads CASSRRGRGSYNSPLHF. As DNA, the CDR3 is TGTGCCAGCAGCCGGCGTGGCAGGGGCTCCTATAATTCACCCCTCCACTTT.

V is TRBV3-1 (or the pseudogene TRBV3-2) and J is TRBJ2-2; no clear D gene. CDR3 length equals 13 residues. V was cut by 7 bases and J by 1 base, with 7 bases left in between. CDR1 is LGHDT, CDR2 YNNKEL, per germline (reference sequence). The CDR3 sequence: CASNSGNTGELFF. Written as DNA, the CDR3 is TGTGCCAGCAACTCCGGGAACACCGGGGAGCTGTTTTTT.

This chain uses TRBV18 with TRBJ1-1; D remains ambiguous. V was trimmed by 4 bases and J by 0 bases, leaving 15 bases between them. This CDR3 is built from 16 residues. Germline V gene sequence: CDR1 KGHSH, CDR2 LQKENI. In DNA form, the CDR3 reads TGTGCCAGCTCACGTACCGGGTCGCCTATGAACACTGAAGCTTTCTTT. This encodes CASSRTGSPMNTEAFF.

J is TRBJ1-4 and V is TRBV7-9; no reliable D call. The germline V and J ends were trimmed by 4 bases and 6 bases, with 6 bases remaining between them. This CDR3 comprises 12 residues. The germline CDR1 and CDR2 sequences are SEHNR and FQNEAQ (reference sequence). The DNA for the CDR3 is TGTGCCAGCAGCTCAAGAGATGAAAAACTGTTTTTT. Its translation is CASSSRDEKLFF.

The chain links TRBV6-5 to TRBJ1-1, with TRBD1 matching 7 bases. Per germline, CDR1 MNHEY and CDR2 SVGAGI. Trimming at V came to 7 bases and at J to 0 bases, leaving 5 bases not matched to a gene. The length of the CDR3 is 14 residues. The CDR3 region is CASTKGGMNTEAFF. The CDR3 DNA follows: TGTGCCAGCACCAAAGGGGGCATGAACACTGAAGCTTTCTTT.

The CDR3 DNA is TGTGCCAGCAGTTTTAGTCCAGGAGGAATCGATGCTTTCTTT. Translating it yields CASSFSPGGIDAFF. V usage is TRBV27 and J usage is TRBJ1-1; D is ambiguous. The CDR3 spans 14 residues. Trimming took 3 bases from V and 11 from J, leaving 19 bases between them. Germline values: CDR1 MNHEY, CDR2 SMNVEV (reference sequence).

This clone came up once. J is TRBJ2-7 and V is TRBV7-2; a possible D gene is TRBD1 (6 bases). With 5 bases removed from V and 6 bases from J, the gap between germline ends came to 11 bases. The CDR3 length is 12 residues. Germline V gene data show CDR1 as SGHTA and CDR2 as FQGNSA. The CDR3 DNA reads TGTGCCAGCAGCCGAGGGGGATTCGAGCAGTACTTC. Translation gives CASSRGGFEQYF. Based on the CDR3 plus reference TRBV7-2 and TRBJ2-7, the full variable domain is GAGVSQSPSNKVTEKGKDVELRCDPISGHTALYWYRQSLGQGLEFLIYFQGNSAPDKSGLPSDRFSAERTGGSVSTLTIQRTQQEDSAVYLCASSRGGFEQYFGPGTRLTVT.

The CDR3 DNA reads TGTGCCAGCAGTCACAGGAGGACAGGTTTGAACACTGAAGCTTTCTTT. Its translation: CASSHRRTGLNTEAFF. The genes are TRBV6-6 and TRBJ1-1; TRBD1 aligns across 7 bases. This CDR3 is built from 16 residues. J was trimmed by 0 bases and V by 5 bases; bases with no gene match: 9. Germline V lookup: CDR1 MNHNY, CDR2 SVGAGI (reference sequence).

This chain uses TRBV28 with TRBJ2-3, with D possibly TRBD1 on 6 matching bases. The CDR3 contains 13 residues. Between the trimmed V and J ends, which lost 6 bases and 3 bases, there was a span of 10 bases. From germline, CDR1 is MDHEN and CDR2 SYDVKM. The CDR3 DNA follows: TGTGCCAGCAGGGGACATGAGACAGATACGCAGTATTTT. Encoded protein: CASRGHETDTQYF. The full variable domain, in which reference TRBV28 and TRBJ2-3 provide the parts outside the CDR3, is DVKVTQSSRYLVKRTGEKVFLECVQDMDHENMFWYRQDPGLGLRLIYFSYDVKMKEKGDIPEGYSVSREKKERFSLILESASTNQTSMYLCASRGHETDTQYFGPGTRLTVL.

The chain combines TRBV29-1 with TRBJ2-7; a possible D gene is TRBD1 (7 bases). The germline gives CDR1 SQVTM, CDR2 ANQGSEA. This CDR3 spans 13 amino acids. Trimming took off 7 bases at V and 8 bases at J, with 21 bases between the two ends. CDR3 in DNA: TGCAGCGCGCGACAGGGAGGTAATCCGAAGCAGTACTTC. This gives the protein CSARQGGNPKQYF.

The rearrangement links TRBV5-1 to TRBJ1-4, with a tentative D call TRBD1 (5 bases). The CDR3 is 14 residues long. Germline CDR1 is SGHRS and CDR2 is YFSETQ. The germline V and J ends were trimmed by 0 bases and 7 bases, with 10 bases remaining between them. DNA of the CDR3: TGCGCCAGCAGCTTGGGGCCAGGGTTTGAAAAACTGTTTTTT. Protein: CASSLGPGFEKLFF.

The J gene is TRBJ1-6, the V gene TRBV15; D not certain. The CDR3 runs to 14 residues. V was pared by 5 bases and J by 15 bases, with 20 bases between. Germline assignment: CDR1 LNHNV and CDR2 YYDKDF (reference sequence). CDR3 region: CATSSTALPGNLHF. The DNA of the CDR3 is TGTGCCACCAGCTCCACAGCACTACCGGGGAACCTCCACTTT.

This chain connects TRBV28 to TRBJ1-1; 7 nucleotides line up with TRBD1. The V gene end was trimmed by 3 bases and the J gene end by 6 bases; junction bases not matched to a gene: 4. The CDR3 spans 13 residues. CDR1 is MDHEN and CDR2 is SYDVKM in the germline V gene. In DNA, the CDR3 is TGTGCCAGCAGTTTCCGACAGGGCCCTGAAGCTTTCTTT. Amino acids: CASSFRQGPEAFF.

The sample holds one count of this clone. The rearrangement uses TRBV12-3 or TRBV12-4 and TRBJ2-3; 7 positions match TRBD1. This CDR3 is 13 amino acids long. J lost 6 bases, V lost 6 bases, and 6 bases had no gene match. This CDR3 reads CASSQDRDDTQYF. The CDR3 coding sequence is TGTGCCAGCAGCCAAGACAGGGACGATACGCAGTATTTT.

The chain combines TRBV28 with TRBJ1-2, with 8 bases matching TRBD1. Germline V lookup: CDR1 MDHEN, CDR2 SYDVKM. The CDR3 length is 16 residues. The J segment lost 5 bases and the V segment lost 7 bases, leaving 15 bases of the junction unmatched. The CDR3: CASTPAVGQGAYGYTF. CDR3 bases: TGTGCCAGCACTCCAGCGGTCGGGCAGGGGGCATATGGCTACACCTTC.

V gene TRBV19 combines with J gene TRBJ2-7; 11 bases are a match to TRBD1. CDR1 and CDR2 (germline): LNHDA, SQIVND (reference sequence). Trimming at V came to 6 bases and at J to 3 bases, leaving 7 bases not matched to a gene. The CDR3 length is 15 residues. CDR3 DNA sequence: TGTGCCAGTAGCACTCGGACAGGGGGCGTCTACGAGCAGTACTTC. Protein: CASSTRTGGVYEQYF.

The genes are TRBV29-1 and TRBJ1-2; D is uncertain. This CDR3 comprises 14 residues. Trimming cost V 3 bases and J 0 bases, with 11 bases left between them. Per germline, CDR1 SQVTM and CDR2 ANQGSEA. DNA of the CDR3: TGCAGCGTTGAGCTTTGGTCGGCTAACTATGGCTACACCTTC. It specifies CSVELWSANYGYTF.

The chain employs TRBV4-1 and TRBJ2-5; 8 bases fit TRBD2. After removal of 0 bases from V and 9 bases from J, the junction contained 9 bases not matched to a gene. The CDR3 covers 15 residues. CDR1 is MGHRA and CDR2 is YSYEKL in the germline V gene. Here the CDR3 reads CASSQESAGGFAQYF. The CDR3 region has the DNA TGCGCCAGCAGCCAAGAGTCCGCGGGGGGTTTCGCCCAGTACTTC.

The chain links TRBV5-4 to TRBJ1-1, with 8 positions matching TRBD1. The CDR3 extends over 16 amino acids. Germline V gene sequence: CDR1 SGHNT, CDR2 YYREEE (reference sequence). The J segment lost 6 bases and the V segment lost 1 base, leaving 11 bases of the junction unmatched. Written as DNA, the CDR3 is TGTGCCAGCAGCTTGAAAACAGGGGGATTTAGTCCTGAAGCTTTCTTT. It codes for CASSLKTGGFSPEAFF.

The chain couples TRBV20-1 to TRBJ1-4; 8 bases agree with TRBD1. J lost 7 bases, V lost 3 bases, and 7 bases had no gene match. CDR1 DFQATT and CDR2 SNEGSKA come from the germline V gene (reference sequence). The CDR3 runs to 14 residues. For the CDR3, the DNA is TGCAGTGCTAGTAACAGGGGGATAGGTGAAAAACTGTTTTTT. Protein sequence: CSASNRGIGEKLFF.

The chain is built from TRBV19 and TRBJ2-4; a possible D gene is TRBD2 (7 bases). Trimming took 6 bases from V and 4 from J, leaving 13 bases between them. This CDR3 region has 14 residues. The germline V gene encodes CDR1 LNHDA and CDR2 SQIVND (reference sequence). In nucleotides, the CDR3 is TGTGCCAGTAGAAGAGGGGGGGCTAAAAACATTCAGTACTTC. This translates into CASRRGGAKNIQYF.

This sequence joins TRBV5-6 and TRBJ2-5, with D possibly being TRBD1 (6 bases). Trimming took off 4 bases at V and 4 bases at J, with 11 bases between the two ends. From germline, CDR1 is SGHDT and CDR2 YYEEEE. The CDR3 extends over 13 amino acids. The CDR3 nucleotides are TGTGCCAGCAGCCCTGGACAGTCAGAGACCCAGTACTTC. It encodes CASSPGQSETQYF.

The chain joins TRBV4-1 to TRBJ2-3; the match to TRBD2 covers 10 bases. Per the germline V gene, CDR1 is MGHRA and CDR2 is YSYEKL. This CDR3 is 17 amino acids long. With 3 bases clipped from V and 5 bases from J, the junction kept 11 bases outside the gene matches. CDR3 loop: CASSHGGLAGVVDTQYF. The CDR3 bases are TGCGCCAGCAGCCACGGCGGGCTAGCGGGGGTGGTAGATACGCAGTATTTT.

A few counts support this clone. The rearrangement uses TRBV11-2 and TRBJ1-5; no reliable D call. Trimming cost V 2 bases and J 1 base, with 3 bases left between them. The germline V gene has CDR1 SGHAT and CDR2 FQNNGV. The CDR3 covers 13 residues. This CDR3 is CASSLSSNQPQHF. In DNA form, the CDR3 reads TGTGCCAGCAGCTTATCAAGCAATCAGCCCCAGCATTTT.

This clone showed up just a few times. The chain has TRBV5-5 and TRBJ1-5; 8 bases are a match to TRBD1. Trimming at V came to 0 bases and at J to 7 bases, leaving 9 bases not matched to a gene. The CDR3 runs 16 residues. From germline, CDR1 is SGHKS and CDR2 YYEKEE (reference sequence). CDR3 DNA sequence: TGTGCCAGCAGCTTGGGAGGACAGGGAGGTCGGCAGCCCCAGCATTTT. Translation: CASSLGGQGGRQPQHF. Drawing the rest from reference TRBV5-5 and TRBJ1-5, the complete variable domain is DAGVTQSPTHLIKTRGQQVTLRCSPISGHKSVSWYQQVLGQGPQFIFQYYEKEERGRGNFPDRFSARQFPNYSSELNVNALLLGDSALYLCASSLGGQGGRQPQHFGDGTRLSIL.

The V gene is TRBV10-3, the J gene TRBJ1-3; TRBD1 aligns across 9 bases. The germline V gene encodes CDR1 ENHRY and CDR2 SYGVKD. The CDR3 sequence is 17 residues long. The V segment lost 6 bases and the J segment 4 bases; nucleotides outside the gene matches: 13. CDR3 protein: CAIRDVPGQGAGNTIYF. In DNA, the CDR3 is TGTGCCATCAGGGACGTCCCGGGACAGGGTGCGGGAAACACCATATATTTT.